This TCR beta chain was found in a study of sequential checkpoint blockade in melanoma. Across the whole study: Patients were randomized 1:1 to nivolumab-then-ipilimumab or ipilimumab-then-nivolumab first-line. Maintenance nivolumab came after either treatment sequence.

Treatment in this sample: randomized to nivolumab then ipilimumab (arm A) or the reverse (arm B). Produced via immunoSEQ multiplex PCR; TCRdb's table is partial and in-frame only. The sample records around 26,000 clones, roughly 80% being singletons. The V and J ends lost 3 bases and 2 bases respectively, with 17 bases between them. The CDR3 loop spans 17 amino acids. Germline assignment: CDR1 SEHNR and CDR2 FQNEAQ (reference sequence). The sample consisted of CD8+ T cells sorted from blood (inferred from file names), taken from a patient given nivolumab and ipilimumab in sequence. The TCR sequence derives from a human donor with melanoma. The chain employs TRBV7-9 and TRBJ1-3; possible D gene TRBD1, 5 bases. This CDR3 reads CASSFDVRAGPGNTIYF. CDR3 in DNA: TGTGCCAGCAGCTTCGACGTCCGTGCAGGGCCTGGAAACACCATATATTTT. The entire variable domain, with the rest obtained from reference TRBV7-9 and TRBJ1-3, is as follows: DTGVSQNPRHKITKRGQNVTFRCDPISEHNRLYWYRQTLGQGPEFLTYFQNEAQLEKSRLLSDRFSAERPKGSFSTLEIQRTEQGDSAMYLCASSFDVRAGPGNTIYFGEGSWLTVV.